This T cell receptor beta chain came from a study of blood T cell repertoires in COVID-19. Whole-study context: From the United States, Italy and Spain came samples of acute and convalescent COVID-19. Sources were T cells, B-cell-depleted T cells, or PBMCs; the material itself was cDNA or gDNA.

Original processing notes: Estimation of nucleated cell counts relied on the amplification of reference gene primers. Generated by immunoSEQ multiplex PCR, the TCRdb table keeps only in-frame clones and is missing some. V and J calls plus clone size are reproduced from that table; the DNA served to infer D and trimming. The top ten hold 2% to 2.5% of the sample, which has 200,000 to 300,000 clones, about 79% seen once. The CDR3 is 18 amino acids. Germline CDR1 SGHVS, CDR2 FNYEAQ. Trimming stripped 2 bases from V and 4 bases from J, with 23 bases between. Sequencing was done on a sample of peripheral blood. This receptor was identified in a man aged 35-49 years who had recovered from COVID-19. V usage is TRBV7-6 and J usage is TRBJ1-1; D perhaps matches TRBD1 (5 bases). The CDR3 loop reads CASSLSPGSWEGRTEAFF. The CDR3 DNA reads TGTGCCAGCAGCTTATCCCCAGGGTCTTGGGAGGGCCGCACTGAAGCTTTCTTT.